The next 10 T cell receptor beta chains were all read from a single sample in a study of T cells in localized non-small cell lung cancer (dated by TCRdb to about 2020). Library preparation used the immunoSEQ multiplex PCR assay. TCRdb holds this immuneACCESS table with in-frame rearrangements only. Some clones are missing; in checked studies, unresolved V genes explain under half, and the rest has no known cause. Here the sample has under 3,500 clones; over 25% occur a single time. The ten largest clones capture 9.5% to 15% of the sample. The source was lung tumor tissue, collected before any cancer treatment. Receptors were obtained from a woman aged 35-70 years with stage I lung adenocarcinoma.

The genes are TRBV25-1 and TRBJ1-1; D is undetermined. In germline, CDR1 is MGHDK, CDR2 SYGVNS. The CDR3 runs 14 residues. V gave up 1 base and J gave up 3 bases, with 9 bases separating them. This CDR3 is CASSEFEVHTEAFF. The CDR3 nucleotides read TGTGCCAGCAGTGAATTTGAGGTCCACACTGAAGCTTTCTTT.

The CDR3 sequence is CASSPDPLSGNTIYF. The CDR3 nucleotides read TGCGCCAGCAGCCCGGACCCGTTATCTGGAAACACCATATATTTT. V is TRBV5-1 and J is TRBJ1-3; no clear D gene. V was clipped by 4 bases and J by 1 base, with 12 bases between them. This CDR3 is built from 15 residues. CDR1 is SGHRS, CDR2 YFSETQ, per germline.

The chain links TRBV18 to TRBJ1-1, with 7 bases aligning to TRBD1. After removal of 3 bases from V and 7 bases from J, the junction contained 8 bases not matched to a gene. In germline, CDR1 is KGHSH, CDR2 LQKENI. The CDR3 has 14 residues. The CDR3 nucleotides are TGTGCCAGCTCACCTGAGACAGGGAGCCTTGAAGCTTTCTTT. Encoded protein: CASSPETGSLEAFF.

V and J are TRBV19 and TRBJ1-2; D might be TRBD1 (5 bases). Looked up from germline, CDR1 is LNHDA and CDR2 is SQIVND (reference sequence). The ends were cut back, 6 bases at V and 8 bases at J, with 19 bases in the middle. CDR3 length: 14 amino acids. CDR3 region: CASRFADSPGGYTF. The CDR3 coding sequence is TGTGCCAGTAGATTCGCTGACAGCCCCGGAGGCTACACCTTC.

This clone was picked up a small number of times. As DNA, the CDR3 is TGCACCAGCAGCCGCTTACGGGGGGCGCAGAACACTGAAGCTTTCTTT. Protein sequence: CTSSRLRGAQNTEAFF. The rearrangement joins TRBV1 to TRBJ1-1. TRBV1 is termed a pseudogene. The CDR3 is made up of 16 amino acids.

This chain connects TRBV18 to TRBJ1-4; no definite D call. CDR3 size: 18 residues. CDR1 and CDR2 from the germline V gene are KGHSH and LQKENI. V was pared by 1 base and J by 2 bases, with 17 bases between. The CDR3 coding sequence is TGTGCCAGCTCACCACAGGAGGGTTGGGGTTCCACTAATGAAAAACTGTTTTTT. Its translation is CASSPQEGWGSTNEKLFF. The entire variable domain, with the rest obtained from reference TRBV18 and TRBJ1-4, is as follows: NAGVMQNPRHLVRRRGQEARLRCSPMKGHSHVYWYRQLPEEGLKFMVYLQKENIIDESGMPKERFSAEFPKEGPSILRIQQVVRGDSAAYFCASSPQEGWGSTNEKLFFGSGTQLSVL.

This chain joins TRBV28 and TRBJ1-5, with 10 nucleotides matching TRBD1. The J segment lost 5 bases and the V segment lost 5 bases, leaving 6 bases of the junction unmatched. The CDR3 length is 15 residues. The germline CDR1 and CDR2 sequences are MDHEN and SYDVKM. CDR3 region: CASSPGTGVYQPQHF. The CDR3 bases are TGTGCCAGCAGTCCCGGGACAGGGGTCTATCAGCCCCAGCATTTT. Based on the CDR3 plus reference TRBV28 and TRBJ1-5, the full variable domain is DVKVTQSSRYLVKRTGEKVFLECVQDMDHENMFWYRQDPGLGLRLIYFSYDVKMKEKGDIPEGYSVSREKKERFSLILESASTNQTSMYLCASSPGTGVYQPQHFGDGTRLSIL.

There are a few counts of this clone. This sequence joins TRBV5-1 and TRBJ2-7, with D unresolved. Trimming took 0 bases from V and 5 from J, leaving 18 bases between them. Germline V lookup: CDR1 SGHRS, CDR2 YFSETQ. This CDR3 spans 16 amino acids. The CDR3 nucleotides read TGCGCCAGCAGCTTGGGGGTAGTCGAAGATCTCGACGAGCAGTACTTC. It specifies CASSLGVVEDLDEQYF.

The CDR3 DNA is TGTGCCAGCAGTTACGGGCGACAGGGAGGCCAAGCTTTCTTT. Residues: CASSYGRQGGQAFF. The chain has TRBV6-8 and TRBJ1-1, with 7 bases fitting TRBD1. V was clipped by 2 bases and J by 9 bases; unmatched bases: 9. The CDR3 is 14 residues long. Germline-derived CDR1 and CDR2 are MNHGY and SAAAGT.

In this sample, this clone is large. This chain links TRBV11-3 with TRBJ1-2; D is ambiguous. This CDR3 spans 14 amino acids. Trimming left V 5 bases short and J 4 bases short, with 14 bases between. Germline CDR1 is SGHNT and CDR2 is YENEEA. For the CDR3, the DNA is TGTGCCAGCAGCCCGGCTAGAAGGAGCTATGGCTACACCTTC. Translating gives CASSPARRSYGYTF.